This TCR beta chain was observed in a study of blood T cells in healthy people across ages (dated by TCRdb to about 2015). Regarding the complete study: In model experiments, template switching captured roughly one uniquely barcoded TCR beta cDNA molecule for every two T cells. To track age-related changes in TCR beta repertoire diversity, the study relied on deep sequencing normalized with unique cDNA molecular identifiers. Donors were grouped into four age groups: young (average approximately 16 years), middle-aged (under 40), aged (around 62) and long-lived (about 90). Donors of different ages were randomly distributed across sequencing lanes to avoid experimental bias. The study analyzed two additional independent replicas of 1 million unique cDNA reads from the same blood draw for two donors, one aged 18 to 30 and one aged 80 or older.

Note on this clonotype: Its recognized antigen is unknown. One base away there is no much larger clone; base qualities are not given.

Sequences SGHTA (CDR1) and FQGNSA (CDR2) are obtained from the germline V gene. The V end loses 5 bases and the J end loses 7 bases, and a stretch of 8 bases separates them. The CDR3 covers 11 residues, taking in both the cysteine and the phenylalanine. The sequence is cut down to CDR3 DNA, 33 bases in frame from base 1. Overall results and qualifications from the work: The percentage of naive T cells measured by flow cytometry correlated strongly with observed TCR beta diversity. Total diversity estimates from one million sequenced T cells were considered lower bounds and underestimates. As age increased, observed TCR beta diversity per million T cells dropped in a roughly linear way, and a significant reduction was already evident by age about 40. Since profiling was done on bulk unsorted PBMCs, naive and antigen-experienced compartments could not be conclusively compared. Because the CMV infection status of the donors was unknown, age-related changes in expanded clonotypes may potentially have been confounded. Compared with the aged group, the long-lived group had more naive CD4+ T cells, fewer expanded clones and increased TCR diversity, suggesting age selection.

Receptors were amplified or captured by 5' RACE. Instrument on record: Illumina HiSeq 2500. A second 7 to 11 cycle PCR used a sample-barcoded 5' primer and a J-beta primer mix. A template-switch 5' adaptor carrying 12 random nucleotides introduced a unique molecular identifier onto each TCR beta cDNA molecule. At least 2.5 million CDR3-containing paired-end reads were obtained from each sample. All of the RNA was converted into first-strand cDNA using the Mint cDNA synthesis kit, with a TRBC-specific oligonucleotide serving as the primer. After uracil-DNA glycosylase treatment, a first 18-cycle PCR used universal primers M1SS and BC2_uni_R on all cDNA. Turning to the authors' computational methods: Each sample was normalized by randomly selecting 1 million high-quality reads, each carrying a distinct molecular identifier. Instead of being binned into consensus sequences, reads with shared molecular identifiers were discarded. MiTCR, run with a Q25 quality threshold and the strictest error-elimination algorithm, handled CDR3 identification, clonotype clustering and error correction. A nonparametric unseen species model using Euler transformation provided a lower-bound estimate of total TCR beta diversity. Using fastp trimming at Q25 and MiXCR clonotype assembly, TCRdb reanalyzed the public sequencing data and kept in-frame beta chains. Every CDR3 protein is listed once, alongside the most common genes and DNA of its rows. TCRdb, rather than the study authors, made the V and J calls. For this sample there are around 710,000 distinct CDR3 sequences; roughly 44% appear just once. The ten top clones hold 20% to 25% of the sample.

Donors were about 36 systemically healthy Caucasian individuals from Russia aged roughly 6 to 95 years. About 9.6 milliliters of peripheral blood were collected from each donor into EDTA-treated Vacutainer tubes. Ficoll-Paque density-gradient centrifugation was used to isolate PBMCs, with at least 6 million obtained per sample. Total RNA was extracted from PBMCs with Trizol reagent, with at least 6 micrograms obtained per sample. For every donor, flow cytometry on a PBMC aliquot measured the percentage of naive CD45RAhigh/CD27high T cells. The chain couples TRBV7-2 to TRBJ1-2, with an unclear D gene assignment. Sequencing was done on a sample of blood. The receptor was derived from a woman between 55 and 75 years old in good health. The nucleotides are TGTGCCAGCAGCCCCCAGCGTGGCTACACCTTC. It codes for CASSPQRGYTF.